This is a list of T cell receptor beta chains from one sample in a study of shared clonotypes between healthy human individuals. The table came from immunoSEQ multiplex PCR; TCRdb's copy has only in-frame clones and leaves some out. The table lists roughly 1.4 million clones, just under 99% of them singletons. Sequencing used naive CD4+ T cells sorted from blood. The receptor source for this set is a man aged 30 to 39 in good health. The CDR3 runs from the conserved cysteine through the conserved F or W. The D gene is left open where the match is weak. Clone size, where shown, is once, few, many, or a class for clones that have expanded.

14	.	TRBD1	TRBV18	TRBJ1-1	TGTGCCAGCTCATCACAGGGGGTAGGGACTGAAGCTTTCTTT	CASSSQGVGTEAFF
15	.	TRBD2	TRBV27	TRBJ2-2	TGTGCCAGCAGGGCGGGAGGCCCGAACACCGGGGAGCTGTTTTTT	CASRAGGPNTGELFF
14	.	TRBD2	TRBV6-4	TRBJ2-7	TGTGCCAGCAGTAGGATAGCGGGAGCCTACGAGCAGTACTTC	CASSRIAGAYEQYF
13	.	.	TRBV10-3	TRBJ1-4	TGTGCCACGTCGTGGGAGGGTAATGAAAAACTGTTTTTT	CATSWEGNEKLFF
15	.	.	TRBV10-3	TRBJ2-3	TGTGCCATCAGTGAGTCGCAGCGGTACACAGATACGCAGTATTTT	CAISESQRYTDTQYF
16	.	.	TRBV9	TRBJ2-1	TGTGCCAGCAGTGCCGGACCCTCTCTTACAGTCCATGAGCAGTTCTTC	CASSAGPSLTVHEQFF
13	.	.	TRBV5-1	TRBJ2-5	TGCGCCAGCAGCTACCGTAGACAAGAGACCCAGTACTTC	CASSYRRQETQYF
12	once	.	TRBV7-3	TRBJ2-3	TGTGCCAGCAGCTTAAGGCGGGATACGCAGTATTTT	CASSLRRDTQYF
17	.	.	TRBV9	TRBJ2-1	TGTGCCAGCAGCGTATGGATTTGCGGGATTGTGTACAATGAGCAGTTCTTC	CASSVWICGIVYNEQFF
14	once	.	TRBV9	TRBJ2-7	TGTGCCAGCAGCGCCGGGACACCCGACTACGAGCAGTACTTC	CASSAGTPDYEQYF
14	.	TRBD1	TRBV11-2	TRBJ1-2	TGTGCCAGCAGCCGGGTACAGGGGAGCTATGGCTACACCTTC	CASSRVQGSYGYTF
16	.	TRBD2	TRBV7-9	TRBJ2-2	TGTGCCAGCAGCTTAGCGGCGGGGGTCGGTACCGGGGAGCTGTTTTTT	CASSLAAGVGTGELFF
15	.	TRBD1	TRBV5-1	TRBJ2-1	TGCGCCAGCAGCAGCGACAGGGGGGGTTACAATGAGCAGTTCTTC	CASSSDRGGYNEQFF
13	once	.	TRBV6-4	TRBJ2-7	TGTGCCAGCAGCCAGGGTTCTTCGGCCGAGCAGTACTTC	CASSQGSSAEQYF
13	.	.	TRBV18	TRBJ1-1	TGTGCCAGCTCACTTCCAGGGAACACTGAAGCTTTCTTT	CASSLPGNTEAFF
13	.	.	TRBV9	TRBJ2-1	TGTGCCAGCAGCGTAGTGGGTTCCAATGAGCAGTTCTTC	CASSVVGSNEQFF
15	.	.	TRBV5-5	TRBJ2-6	TGTGCCAGCAGCCTGGGGCCGACTGGGGCCAACGTCCTGACTTTC	CASSLGPTGANVLTF
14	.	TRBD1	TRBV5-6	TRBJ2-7	TGTGCCAGCAGCTTGGGACAGGGGGCGGTCGAGCAGTACTTC	CASSLGQGAVEQYF
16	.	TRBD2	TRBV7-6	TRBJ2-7	TGTGCCAGCAGCTTAGGGGGACTAGCGGGAGCCTACGAGCAGTACTTC	CASSLGGLAGAYEQYF
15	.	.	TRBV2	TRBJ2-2	TGTGCCAGCAGTGTCAGGACAGCAAACACCGGGGAGCTGTTTTTT	CASSVRTANTGELFF
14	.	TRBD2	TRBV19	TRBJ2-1	TGTGCCAGTAGTTCAACTAGCGTTAATTTTGAGCAGTTCTTC	CASSSTSVNFEQFF
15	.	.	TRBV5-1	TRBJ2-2	TGCGCCAGCAGTTATGGGGGCTTCGGCACCGGGGAGCTGTTTTTT	CASSYGGFGTGELFF